Below, 28 T cell receptor beta chains from the same sample are listed, as sequenced in a study of blood T cells in healthy people across ages. Using a J-beta primer mix together with a sample-barcoded 5' primer, a second PCR was run for roughly 6 to 12 cycles. TCRdb recomputed calls from the 5' RACE reads with MiXCR, one row per CDR3 protein. The sample carries hundreds of thousands of distinct CDR3 sequences, around 43% recorded once. Input material: blood. These receptors originate from a man between 60 and 75 years old in good health.

The chain combines TRBV4-3 with TRBJ2-1; perhaps TRBD2 as D (5 bases). The CDR3 is 13 amino acids. Germline CDR1 and CDR2: LGHNA and YSLEER. The V end lost 1 base, the J end lost 9 bases, and 10 bases lay between the germline ends. The CDR3 spells CASSQVLEGEQFF. CDR3 in DNA: TGCGCCAGCAGCCAAGTACTAGAAGGTGAGCAGTTCTTC.

There are a few counts of this clonotype. The chain is built from TRBV20-1 and TRBJ2-3, with unresolved D. Trimming shortened V by 5 bases and J by 4 bases, and 10 bases separated the two germline ends. From germline, CDR1 is DFQATT and CDR2 SNEGSKA (reference sequence). There are 12 residues in the CDR3. Here the CDR3 reads CSARAKADTQYF. CDR3 nucleotides: TGCAGTGCTCGGGCGAAGGCAGATACGCAGTATTTT.

The V gene is TRBV5-1, the J gene TRBJ2-4, with 8 bases aligning to TRBD1. This CDR3 region has 14 residues. CDR1 is SGHRS and CDR2 is YFSETQ in the germline V gene. J was trimmed by 13 bases and V by 2 bases; bases with no gene match: 11. The CDR3, as DNA: TGCGCCAGCAGCTTCAGGGGGCCTGGCAATGAGCAGTACTTC. This translates into CASSFRGPGNEQYF.

The rearrangement uses TRBV3-1 and TRBJ1-6, with 8 bases lining up with TRBD1. After removal of 1 base from V and 9 bases from J, the junction contained 5 bases not matched to a gene. The length of the CDR3 is 15 residues. CDR1 is LGHDT and CDR2 is YNNKEL in the germline V gene (reference sequence). The CDR3 sequence: CASSQADRAGSPLHF. The DNA of the CDR3 is TGTGCCAGCAGCCAAGCGGACAGGGCGGGTTCACCCCTCCACTTT.

The chain is built from TRBV5-1 and TRBJ2-1; perhaps TRBD1 as D (5 bases). The CDR3 loop spans 16 amino acids. Germline CDR1 SGHRS, CDR2 YFSETQ. V dropped 6 bases and J dropped 5 bases, with 21 bases sitting between them. Here the CDR3 DNA reads TGCGCCAGCAAGGGGTTAGCACTCCCCCCACACAATGAGCAGTTCTTC. This sequence encodes CASKGLALPPHNEQFF.

The chain links TRBV5-5 to TRBJ2-5, with 12 bases fitting TRBD2. The germline V gene has CDR1 SGHKS and CDR2 YYEKEE (reference sequence). The CDR3 is 17 residues long. Unmatched junction bases numbered 5, after V lost 1 base and J lost 1 base. In nucleotides, the CDR3 is TGTGCCAGCAGCTTGTCTCTAGCGGGGGGGCCCCAAGAGACCCAGTACTTC. This encodes CASSLSLAGGPQETQYF.

This clonotype occurred a few times. The chain has TRBV3-1 and TRBJ2-7; D is perhaps TRBD2 (5 bases). Between the trimmed V and J ends, which lost 4 bases and 6 bases, there was a span of 16 bases. The CDR3 covers 14 residues. Germline V CDR1 and CDR2: LGHDT, YNNKEL (reference sequence). The CDR3 DNA reads TGTGCCAGCAGCCTGAGGAACCAGAGGGTCGAGCAGTACTTC. Translated, it gives CASSLRNQRVEQYF.

This clonotype appeared many times. V and J are TRBV7-2 and TRBJ2-3, with 10 bases identical to TRBD1. CDR3 length: 16 amino acids. J was trimmed by 3 bases and V by 3 bases; bases with no gene match: 6. CDR1 and CDR2 from the germline V gene are SGHTA and FQGNSA. CDR3 protein: CASSFRDRGGTDTQYF. CDR3 coding DNA: TGTGCCAGCAGCTTCCGGGACAGGGGAGGAACAGATACGCAGTATTTT.

This chain links TRBV20-1 with TRBJ1-5; a possible D gene is TRBD1 (5 bases). Looked up from germline, CDR1 is DFQATT and CDR2 is SNEGSKA (reference sequence). Between the trimmed V and J ends, which lost 4 bases and 4 bases, there was a span of 14 bases. There are 14 residues in the CDR3. CDR3 protein: CSAKPGAGNQPQHF. The DNA for the CDR3 is TGCAGTGCTAAACCCGGGGCTGGGAATCAGCCCCAGCATTTT.

This clonotype showed up just a few times. The chain combines TRBV4-1 with TRBJ1-5; D remains unclear. V was pared by 1 base and J by 4 bases, with 20 bases between. The CDR3 has 18 residues. CDR1 and CDR2 (germline): MGHRA, YSYEKL. The CDR3 region is CASSQGEWGSGGNQPQHF. CDR3 nucleotides: TGCGCCAGCAGCCAAGGAGAATGGGGAAGCGGAGGAAATCAGCCCCAGCATTTT.

This clonotype was seen only a few times. The V gene is TRBV12-3 or TRBV12-4, the J gene TRBJ2-1, with TRBD2 matching 8 bases. CDR3 size: 14 residues. Trimming at V came to 1 base and at J to 4 bases, leaving 0 bases not matched to a gene. CDR3 in amino acids: CASSLVAGYNEQFF. The CDR3 bases are TGTGCCAGCAGTTTAGTAGCGGGGTACAATGAGCAGTTCTTC.

The chain links TRBV11-3 to TRBJ2-7, with 8 bases fitting TRBD2. This CDR3 has 15 amino acids. Germline V gene sequence: CDR1 SGHNT, CDR2 YENEEA. J was trimmed by 4 bases and V by 6 bases; bases with no gene match: 11. The CDR3 region has the DNA TGTGCCAGCAGTCAAAAGGTCTCTAGCGGGTACGAGCAGTACTTC. It yields the protein CASSQKVSSGYEQYF.

The V and J genes are TRBV30 and TRBJ2-3; 11 bases are a match to TRBD1. Germline assignment: CDR1 GTSNPN and CDR2 SVGIG (reference sequence). The CDR3 totals 15 residues. Losses at the gene ends were 4 bases for V and 2 bases for J; bases not matched to a gene: 5. Written as DNA, the CDR3 is TGTGCCTGGACGGACAGGGGGCGGTCCACAGATACGCAGTATTTT. Protein sequence: CAWTDRGRSTDTQYF.

V and J are TRBV7-2 and TRBJ1-4; no firm D call. The CDR3 runs to 15 residues. V lost 5 bases to trimming and J lost 0 bases, with 10 bases between them. Germline V lookup: CDR1 SGHTA, CDR2 FQGNSA. The CDR3 nucleotides read TGTGCCAGCAGCCCCAGGAGTGCAACTAATGAAAAACTGTTTTTT. Translating gives CASSPRSATNEKLFF.

This clonotype was picked up one time. The rearrangement joins TRBV9 to TRBJ2-4; 10 bases are shared with TRBD2. The end of the DNA fits TRBJ2-7 better, so the J call may be wrong. Germline CDR1 is SGDLS and CDR2 is YYNGEE. The CDR3 has 14 amino acids. DNA of the CDR3: TGTGCCAGCAACCTGGGGGCTAGCGGGGGCGAGCAGTACTTC. This codes for CASNLGASGGEQYF.

The chain carries TRBV30 and TRBJ1-5; perhaps TRBD1 as D (6 bases). This CDR3 region has 15 residues. The V end lost 2 bases, the J end lost 2 bases, and 13 bases lay between the germline ends. CDR1 is GTSNPN and CDR2 is SVGIG in the germline V gene (reference sequence). CDR3 in amino acids: CAWSPGQSRNQPQHF. In DNA form, the CDR3 reads TGTGCCTGGAGTCCTGGACAGTCACGCAATCAGCCCCAGCATTTT.

This sequence joins TRBV5-1 and TRBJ2-5; D could derive from TRBD1 or TRBD2 (5 bases each). Germline assignment: CDR1 SGHRS and CDR2 YFSETQ. CDR3 length: 15 residues. CDR3 region: CAPRWGSGDQETQYF. For the CDR3, the DNA is TGCGCACCAAGATGGGGGAGTGGTGACCAAGAGACCCAGTACTTC.

This clonotype was counted between two and nine times. The rearrangement uses TRBV28 and TRBJ2-3; D is unclear. CDR1 and CDR2 from the germline V gene are MDHEN and SYDVKM. The CDR3 extends over 15 amino acids. V gave up 7 bases and J gave up 0 bases, with 14 bases separating them. The CDR3 loop is CASTVTGPSTDTQYF. CDR3 in DNA: TGTGCCAGCACCGTGACCGGGCCTAGCACAGATACGCAGTATTTT.

This clonotype was seen a handful of times. The chain recombines TRBV6-1 with TRBJ2-3; D perhaps matches TRBD1 (6 bases). The CDR3 loop spans 14 amino acids. V lost 4 bases to trimming and J lost 3 bases, with 11 bases between them. Germline values: CDR1 MNHNS, CDR2 SASEGT. The CDR3 nucleotides are TGTGCCAGCAGTGGCAGGGGCGCGACAGATACGCAGTATTTT. The encoded protein is CASSGRGATDTQYF.

This rearrangement joins TRBV7-2 to TRBJ1-5; the D gene is possibly TRBD1 (6 bases). The V end lost 1 base, the J end lost 11 bases, and 21 bases lay between the germline ends. This CDR3 has 16 residues. Germline V gene sequence: CDR1 SGHTA, CDR2 FQGNSA. As DNA, the CDR3 is TGTGCCAGCAGCTTAGGGTCAGGAGGACAGATCAGATCCCAGCATTTT. This translates into CASSLGSGGQIRSQHF. Based on the CDR3 plus reference TRBV7-2 and TRBJ1-5, the full variable domain is GAGVSQSPSNKVTEKGKDVELRCDPISGHTALYWYRQSLGQGLEFLIYFQGNSAPDKSGLPSDRFSAERTGGSVSTLTIQRTQQEDSAVYLCASSLGSGGQIRSQHFGDGTRLSIL.

The V and J genes are TRBV11-2 and TRBJ2-3; tentatively, D is TRBD1 (6 bases). The V end lost 6 bases, the J end lost 10 bases, and 23 bases lay between the germline ends. Germline V lookup: CDR1 SGHAT, CDR2 FQNNGV. The CDR3 runs to 15 residues. The CDR3 here is CASRDRDKRKGSQYF. The CDR3 DNA is TGTGCCAGCAGGGACCGGGACAAGAGGAAGGGATCGCAGTATTTT. The full variable domain, in which reference TRBV11-2 and TRBJ2-3 provide the parts outside the CDR3, is EAGVAQSPRYKIIEKRQSVAFWCNPISGHATLYWYQQILGQGPKLLIQFQNNGVVDDSQLPKDRFSAERLKGVDSTLKIQPAKLEDSAVYLCASRDRDKRKGSQYFGPGTRLTVL.

The chain links TRBV29-1 to TRBJ2-7; maybe TRBD2 (7 bases). Germline-derived CDR1 and CDR2 are SQVTM and ANQGSEA. V gave up 7 bases and J gave up 0 bases, with 19 bases separating them. This CDR3 region has 15 residues. The DNA of the CDR3 is TGCAGCGCAAGCCTCGCGGGGGCCCTCTCCTACGAGCAGTACTTC. Protein sequence: CSASLAGALSYEQYF.

The chain links TRBV7-9 to TRBJ1-5, with D hard to call. With 5 bases removed from V and 8 bases from J, the gap between germline ends came to 10 bases. The CDR3 runs 12 residues. Germline V CDR1 and CDR2: SEHNR, FQNEAQ (reference sequence). CDR3 loop: CASSTRGEPQHF. CDR3 nucleotides: TGTGCCAGCAGCACACGGGGAGAGCCCCAGCATTTT.

The rearrangement joins TRBV13 to TRBJ1-2, with a tentative D call TRBD1 (6 bases). Per the germline V gene, CDR1 is PRHDT and CDR2 is FYEKMQ (reference sequence). Trimming removed 0 bases at V and 2 bases at J, with 10 bases between. The CDR3 spans 15 residues. The CDR3 DNA reads TGTGCCAGCAGCTTAGGAGGACAGTCGAACTATGGCTACACCTTC. This sequence encodes CASSLGGQSNYGYTF.

Points on this clonotype: Its ends do not fully match the called genes, so a read error is possible. The chain uses TRBV11-2 and TRBJ2-5; 12 bases line up with TRBD2. Germline CDR1 SGHAT, CDR2 FQNNGV. The CDR3 runs 16 residues. This CDR3 is CASSVTSGGTQEIQYF. CDR3 DNA sequence: TGTGCCAGCAGCGTAACTAGCGGGGGGACCCAAGAGATCCAGTACTTC.

The genes are TRBV11-2 and TRBJ2-1; 9 nucleotides line up with TRBD1. J lost 10 bases, V lost 0 bases, and 10 bases had no gene match. Germline V gene lookup returns CDR1 SGHAT and CDR2 FQNNGV. CDR3 length: 16 residues. The DNA of the CDR3 is TGTGCCAGCAGCTTAGAAGGGACAGGGAGGTCCTACGAGCAGTTCTTC. It specifies CASSLEGTGRSYEQFF.

In this sample, this clonotype turned up a few times. The V gene is TRBV5-1, the J gene TRBJ2-7, with D unresolved. V lost 4 bases and J lost 2, with 10 bases in between. Germline loops: CDR1 SGHRS, CDR2 YFSETQ. CDR3 length: 13 amino acids. For the CDR3, the DNA is TGCGCCAGCAGCCCCGACCCGGCCTACGAGCAGTACTTC. Encoded protein: CASSPDPAYEQYF.

This clonotype was counted between two and nine times. The chain links TRBV5-1 to TRBJ2-3, with TRBD2 matching 11 bases. The V gene end was trimmed by 3 bases and the J gene end by 5 bases; junction bases not matched to a gene: 8. CDR3 length equals 16 residues. Germline V CDR1 and CDR2: SGHRS, YFSETQ. CDR3 DNA sequence: TGCGCCAGCAGCTCCTCCGGGACTAGCGGTGGAGATACGCAGTATTTT. This sequence encodes CASSSSGTSGGDTQYF.